This TCR beta chain was captured by sequencing in a study of blood T cell repertoires in COVID-19 (TCRdb year 2020). At the level of the whole study: Samples covering the acute and convalescent phases of COVID-19 were provided by collaborators in the United States, Italy and Spain. Deeply sampled blood TCRbeta repertoires from subjects exposed to, actively infected with, or recovered from COVID-19 were included in the dataset. The prospective study material was composed of cDNA or gDNA derived from T cells, B-cell-depleted T cells, or PBMCs. Where HLA class I and class II types were available, the types were taken from metadata supplied by the sample provider, not from assay-based typing. The sample metadata nearly always contained a de-identified subject ID, COVID-19 status, age in years and sex. The samples were drawn from the first 160 participants of the ongoing ImmuneRACE study and from about 1,200 subjects provided by 6 global collaborators. The repertoires were made available in a free public database intended to serve as a resource for research on the immune response to SARS-CoV-2. Here is what the overall study found, with its caveats: The amount of clinical and demographic metadata varied by source and participant and was provided uncurated.

CDR3 length: 15 amino acids, cysteine to phenylalanine. Just CDR3 DNA is preserved here, 45 bases in frame from base 1. The V and J ends are trimmed by 4 bases and 7 bases, leaving 18 bases between them. CDR1 and CDR2, looked up from the germline V gene (reference sequence), are SGHNT and YYREEE. TCRbeta CDR3 regions were amplified from genomic DNA by means of the immunoSEQ Assay, a bias-controlled multiplex PCR. The study's own analysis went as follows. The number of nucleated cells in each sample was estimated by amplification of reference gene primers within the assay. To quantify the absolute abundance of each unique TCRbeta CDR3 rearrangement, sequence reads were collapsed and filtered. Productive Simpson clonality was computed per sample as the square root of Simpson's diversity index over productive rearrangements. TCRdb took this table from immuneACCESS and kept in-frame rearrangements with V and J called. Such tables lack part of the clones; where checked against another copy, unresolved V genes explain under half of the gap, and the rest is unexplained. Clone size and V and J calls were adopted from that table, with D and trimming inferred from the DNA. This sample lists approximately 190,000 clones; roughly 80% were detected once. About 6.3% of the sample rests with the top ten.

Whole blood was collected in K2EDTA tubes by collaborating institutions according to the institutions' own protocols. For TCRbeta analysis, collaborators shipped samples as frozen whole blood, isolated PBMCs, or DNA extracted from either of those sample types. With respect to this clone: No antigen is known for it. Base qualities are missing; no much larger clone stands one base away.

This chain joins TRBV5-4 to TRBJ1-5; TRBD1 is a weak D gene call, 5 bases matching. Sequenced: peripheral blood. This clonotype was sampled from a man aged 60-69 years with acute or convalescent COVID-19. The CDR3 loop reads CASSPDGAGNQPQHF. The sequence in DNA is TGTGCCAGCAGCCCGGACGGGGCGGGGAACCAGCCCCAGCATTTT.